The 11 T cell receptor beta chains given below trace back to one sample, sequenced in a study of blood T cell repertoires in COVID-19. Clones were read by immunoSEQ multiplex PCR, and TCRdb kept only the in-frame ones, dropping some. The sample lists 200,000 to 250,000 clones; approximately 80% were seen once. Sequencing was performed on peripheral blood. The receptor set was obtained from a human donor in a cohort sampled during active COVID-19.

The genes are TRBV6-5 and TRBJ2-4, with 9 bases lining up with TRBD1. The CDR3 loop spans 13 amino acids. From germline, CDR1 is MNHEY and CDR2 SVGAGI. The J segment lost 8 bases and the V segment lost 2 bases, leaving 1 base of the junction unmatched. The CDR3 loop is CASSYGQGYIQYF. The CDR3 coding sequence is TGTGCCAGCAGTTACGGACAGGGGTACATTCAGTACTTC.

Only a few counts were recorded for this clone. The CDR3 sequence is CASRGPDEQYF. In DNA, the CDR3 is TGTGCCAGCAGGGGGCCCGACGAGCAGTACTTC. The chain is built from TRBV7-9 and TRBJ2-7; D might be TRBD1 (5 bases). The CDR3 runs 11 residues. Trimming pared 6 bases from V and 5 bases from J, leaving 8 bases between. Germline CDR1 and CDR2: SEHNR and FQNEAQ (reference sequence). The whole variable domain, remainder taken from reference TRBV7-9 and TRBJ2-7, is DTGVSQNPRHKITKRGQNVTFRCDPISEHNRLYWYRQTLGQGPEFLTYFQNEAQLEKSRLLSDRFSAERPKGSFSTLEIQRTEQGDSAMYLCASRGPDEQYFGPGTRLTVT.

The gene calls are TRBV9 and TRBJ1-5, with D possibly being TRBD1 (6 bases). The V end lost 4 bases, the J end lost 8 bases, and 16 bases lay between the germline ends. CDR1 SGDLS and CDR2 YYNGEE come from the germline V gene. The CDR3 contains 14 residues. CDR3 in DNA: TGTGCCAGCAGCCTCTCCGGGGAGGGGGAGCCCCAGCATTTT. Its translation: CASSLSGEGEPQHF.

The V and J genes are TRBV15 and TRBJ1-6, with TRBD1 identical over 7 bases. Per the germline V gene, CDR1 is LNHNV and CDR2 is YYDKDF (reference sequence). The CDR3 totals 16 residues. J was trimmed by 10 bases and V by 0 bases; bases with no gene match: 9. CDR3 region: CATSRDLGQGGSPLHF. CDR3 sequence (DNA): TGTGCCACCAGCAGAGATCTGGGGCAGGGGGGATCACCCCTCCACTTT.

The chain uses TRBV6-1 and TRBJ1-4, with 8 positions matching TRBD1. Germline V gene lookup returns CDR1 MNHNS and CDR2 SASEGT. The J segment lost 0 bases and the V segment lost 0 bases, leaving 3 bases of the junction unmatched. The CDR3 contains 17 residues. In DNA form, the CDR3 reads TGTGCCAGCAGTGAAGCCGGGACAGGTCCAACTAATGAAAAACTGTTTTTT. This encodes CASSEAGTGPTNEKLFF.

The CDR3 DNA is TGTGCCACCACCGTGGACAGGGGAGTTGAAGCTTTCTTT. Translating it yields CATTVDRGVEAFF. The chain employs TRBV15 and TRBJ1-1; TRBD1 aligns across 9 bases. The V gene's germline CDR1 is LNHNV and CDR2 YYDKDF (reference sequence). V trimming: 7 bases; J trimming: 7 bases; junction bases outside the gene matches: 7. This CDR3 has 13 amino acids. Variable domain in full (rest from reference TRBV15 and TRBJ1-1): DAMVIQNPRYQVTQFGKPVTLSCSQTLNHNVMYWYQQKSSQAPKLLFHYYDKDFNNEADTPDNFQSRRPNTSFCFLDIRSPGLGDTAMYLCATTVDRGVEAFFGQGTRLTVV.

The chain links TRBV11-3 to TRBJ1-1, with 8 positions matching TRBD1. The germline V gene has CDR1 SGHNT and CDR2 YENEEA. This CDR3 has 14 residues. Losses at the gene ends were 3 bases for V and 1 base for J; bases not matched to a gene: 1. The CDR3 here is CASSLGQANTEAFF. The CDR3 DNA reads as TGTGCCAGCAGCTTGGGACAGGCGAACACTGAAGCTTTCTTT.

The chain is built from TRBV18 and TRBJ1-4; D is uncertain. V dropped 2 bases and J dropped 6 bases, with 4 bases sitting between them. Per the germline V gene, CDR1 is KGHSH and CDR2 is LQKENI. CDR3 length: 12 residues. The CDR3 protein is CASSPTDEKLFF. DNA for the CDR3: TGTGCCAGCTCACCAACGGATGAAAAACTGTTTTTT.

This chain links TRBV6-5 with TRBJ2-1; a possible D gene is TRBD2 (5 bases). Between the trimmed V and J ends, which lost 6 bases and 7 bases, there was a span of 7 bases. Germline assignment: CDR1 MNHEY and CDR2 SVGAGI. The CDR3 length is 11 residues. CDR3 in DNA: TGTGCCAGCAGGAGAGGGAATGAGCAGTTCTTC. It is translated as CASRRGNEQFF.

V usage is TRBV7-9 and J usage is TRBJ2-3; 7 nucleotides match TRBD1. The CDR3 totals 15 residues. The germline CDR1 and CDR2 sequences are SEHNR and FQNEAQ (reference sequence). The junction had 9 bases not matched to a gene; V was cut back by 6 bases and J by 3 bases. The CDR3 reads CASSLQRQGTDTQYF. The CDR3 coding sequence is TGTGCCAGCAGTCTCCAAAGACAGGGAACAGATACGCAGTATTTT.

V gene TRBV29-1 combines with J gene TRBJ1-3; no clear D gene. V lost 5 bases and J lost 6, with 8 bases in between. The CDR3 loop spans 11 amino acids. The germline V gene has CDR1 SQVTM and CDR2 ANQGSEA. Here the CDR3 DNA reads TGCAGCGTTCGAGTTGCAAACACCATATATTTT. Encoded protein: CSVRVANTIYF. The variable domain in full, completed from reference TRBV29-1 and TRBJ1-3, reads SAVISQKPSRDICQRGTSLTIQCQVDSQVTMMFWYRQQPGQSLTLIATANQGSEATYESGFVIDKFPISRPNLTFSTLTVSNMSPEDSSIYLCSVRVANTIYFGEGSWLTVV.